These T cell receptor beta chains were read from a single sample in a study of blood T cell repertoires in COVID-19. Libraries were prepared by immunoSEQ multiplex PCR; TCRdb keeps only in-frame clonotypes and omits some of them. The table has 250,000 to 300,000 clones, 75% to 90% seen once. Input material: peripheral blood. These receptor sequences come from a woman in her sixties or seventies with COVID-19, enrolled during active disease. Each CDR3 is given with its conserved first and last residue. A D gene is named only where the DNA matches it firmly. For some rows the clone size is stated as once, few or many, or as a class when expanded; others skip it.

v_call	j_call	clone_size	d_call	cdr3_aa	cdr3_nt
TRBV27	TRBJ2-3	-	-	CASSPGQSHTDTQYF	TGTGCCAGCAGTCCCGGACAGAGTCACACAGATACGCAGTATTTT
TRBV7-3	TRBJ1-1	-	TRBD1	CASSLTQGAGTEAFF	TGTGCCAGCAGCTTGACGCAGGGGGCAGGCACTGAAGCTTTCTTT
TRBV10-3	TRBJ2-5	once	-	CAISESGGGVKEETQYF	TGTGCCATCAGTGAGTCGGGGGGGGGCGTCAAGGAGGAGACCCAGTACTTC
TRBV6-5	TRBJ1-1	-	TRBD1	CASSSTGGGTEAFF	TGTGCCAGCAGTTCCACAGGGGGCGGTACTGAAGCTTTCTTT
TRBV29-1	TRBJ2-3	-	-	CSGGKGFSTDTQYF	TGCAGCGGAGGAAAGGGGTTTAGCACAGATACGCAGTATTTT
TRBV20-1	TRBJ2-1	-	-	CSATATAEQFF	TGCAGTGCAACGGCGACTGCTGAGCAGTTCTTC
TRBV3-1/TRBV3-2	TRBJ2-3	-	-	CASSAQERGTDTQYF	TGTGCCAGCAGCGCCCAGGAGCGGGGCACAGATACGCAGTATTTT
TRBV29-1	TRBJ2-2	-	-	CSVALAGTNTGELFF	TGCAGCGTTGCGCTGGCAGGGACGAACACCGGGGAGCTGTTTTTT
TRBV6-5	TRBJ1-6	few	-	CASSRVKEISPLHF	TGTGCCAGCTCACGGGTCAAAGAAATTTCACCCCTCCACTTT
TRBV4-1	TRBJ2-1	-	TRBD2	CASSQGVAGVYLPEQFF	TGCGCCAGCAGCCAAGGGGTAGCGGGGGTATATCTCCCTGAGCAGTTCTTC
TRBV28	TRBJ1-6	-	-	CASSLRGAAEISPLHF	TGTGCCAGCAGTTTAAGAGGTGCGGCGGAGATTTCACCCCTCCACTTT
TRBV4-1	TRBJ1-5	-	-	CASSQDQRTGVNQPQHF	TGCGCCAGCAGCCAAGATCAAAGGACGGGGGTTAATCAGCCCCAGCATTTT
TRBV21-1	TRBJ1-1	-	-	CASSLRTGSSLPNTEAFF	TGTGCCAGCAGCTTGCGGACAGGGAGCTCGTTACCGAACACTGAAGCTTTCTTT
TRBV5-8	TRBJ1-2	-	TRBD1	CASSLTGDYGYTF	TGTGCCAGCAGCTTGACAGGGGACTATGGCTACACCTTC
TRBV2	TRBJ1-4	-	TRBD1	CASSYLNPGQGALGLFF	TGTGCCAGCAGCTATTTAAACCCGGGACAGGGGGCGCTAGGTCTGTTTTTT
TRBV5-6	TRBJ1-5	few	-	CASSQDPGGGQPQHF	TGTGCCAGCAGCCAAGACCCGGGCGGGGGTCAGCCCCAGCATTTT
TRBV6-5	TRBJ2-7	-	-	CASSRTDTYEQYF	TGTGCCAGCAGTCGGACAGACACCTACGAGCAGTACTTC
TRBV21-1	TRBJ2-7	-	-	CASSKALRHSYEQYF	TGTGCCAGCAGCAAAGCGCTAAGACATTCCTACGAGCAGTACTTC
TRBV11-2	TRBJ2-7	-	-	CASSHLEGSGPEQYF	TGTGCCAGCAGCCACCTGGAGGGTTCAGGGCCCGAGCAGTACTTC
TRBV5-1	TRBJ2-5	-	-	CASSLPLETQYF	TGCGCCAGCAGCCTTCCGTTAGAGACCCAGTACTTC
TRBV3-1/TRBV3-2	TRBJ2-5	-	TRBD2	CASSPPTRGLGVETQYF	TGTGCCAGCAGCCCTCCAACCCGCGGACTAGGAGTGGAGACCCAGTACTTC
TRBV12-3/TRBV12-4	TRBJ1-2	once	-	CASRYQQSDGYTF	TGTGCCAGCAGGTACCAACAGTCAGACGGCTACACCTTC
TRBV19	TRBJ2-5	-	-	CASSVRETQYF	TGTGCCAGTAGTGTGCGGGAGACCCAGTACTTC
TRBV1	TRBJ1-5	once	-	CTSSHPPGYNQPQHF	TGCACCAGCAGCCATCCACCCGGGTACAATCAGCCCCAGCATTTT
TRBV5-6	TRBJ1-6	few	TRBD1	CASSFGQGGSPLHF	TGTGCCAGCAGCTTTGGACAGGGCGGTTCACCCCTCCACTTT
TRBV7-2	TRBJ1-1	few	-	CASSSLTLTEAFF	TGTGCCAGCAGCTCCCTGACACTCACTGAAGCTTTCTTT
TRBV29-1	TRBJ2-1	-	TRBD1	CSVVRGLGNEQFF	TGCAGCGTTGTTAGGGGGCTGGGCAATGAGCAGTTCTTC
TRBV6-5	TRBJ1-1	-	-	CAAKAGENTEAFF	TGTGCCGCTAAGGCAGGGGAGAACACTGAAGCTTTCTTT
TRBV4-3	TRBJ1-2	-	-	CASSQGTSANGYTF	TGCGCCAGCAGCCAAGGGACAAGCGCTAATGGCTACACCTTC
TRBV25-1	TRBJ2-1	-	-	CASIGDNTYNEQFF	TGTGCCAGCATCGGGGACAACACCTACAATGAGCAGTTCTTC
TRBV19	TRBJ1-4	-	TRBD1	CASSTLGQARGEKLFF	TGTGCCAGTAGTACCCTAGGACAGGCGAGAGGTGAAAAACTGTTTTTT
TRBV7-3	TRBJ2-2	-	TRBD2	CASSLYGGSNTGELFF	TGTGCCAGCAGCTTATACGGGGGGTCGAACACCGGGGAGCTGTTTTTT
TRBV24-1	TRBJ1-1	-	-	CATMEFGNTEAFF	TGTGCCACCATGGAGTTTGGGAACACTGAAGCTTTCTTT
TRBV3-1/TRBV3-2	TRBJ2-1	-	TRBD2	CASSRGLAGDNEQFF	TGTGCCAGCAGCCGTGGACTAGCGGGGGACAATGAGCAGTTCTTC